The 11 T cell receptor beta chains below all came from one sample that was sequenced in a study of monozygotic twins with inflammatory bowel disease. TCRdb reworked the 5' RACE reads into one entry per CDR3 protein, no DNA. This listing includes about 110,000 distinct CDR3 sequences. The sample was blood. The origin of the receptors is a human donor with ulcerative colitis or Crohn's disease, or a healthy co-twin of an affected twin (not recorded which).

V usage is TRBV7-3 and J usage is TRBJ2-2; checking the TCRdb D call of TRBD1 is not possible without DNA. This CDR3 is 15 amino acids long. Germline loops: CDR1 SGHTA, CDR2 FQGTGA. The CDR3 here is CASSSRDHSTGELFF.

The chain couples TRBV27 to TRBJ1-2; TCRdb's D gene call, TRBD1, goes unchecked for lack of DNA. CDR1 and CDR2 from the germline V gene are MNHEY and SMNVEV (reference sequence). The CDR3 spans 15 residues. The CDR3 sequence: CASSLSLGQTYGYTF.

The genes are TRBV5-1 and TRBJ2-3; TCRdb designates TRBD2, a call that cannot be tested without DNA. Germline values: CDR1 SGHRS, CDR2 YFSETQ. The CDR3 loop spans 15 amino acids. The CDR3 here is CASSPLGLAADTQYF.

The V gene is TRBV20-1, the J gene TRBJ2-7; TCRdb reports TRBD2, a call that lacks DNA to check it against. This CDR3 has 16 amino acids. Germline lookup yields CDR1 DFQATT and CDR2 SNEGSKA (reference sequence). The CDR3 loop reads CSARSIGLGDLDEQYF.

J is TRBJ1-6 and V is TRBV4-3; as DNA is missing, the TRBD1 call by TCRdb cannot be tested. CDR3 size: 16 residues. CDR1 and CDR2 (germline): LGHNA, YSLEER. CDR3 residues: CASSQDRTGGNSPLHF.

The chain joins TRBV12-5 to TRBJ2-4. Germline V gene data show CDR1 as LGHNT and CDR2 as FRNRAP. The CDR3 length is 14 residues. The CDR3 protein is CASGLGQLKNIQYF.

V is TRBV7-9 and J is TRBJ2-3; TCRdb returns TRBD2, unconfirmable since there is no DNA. In germline, CDR1 is SEHNR, CDR2 FQNEAQ (reference sequence). The CDR3 spans 16 residues. CDR3 loop: CASSYTSGGYTDTQYF.

This CDR3 reads CASSIFRGLLDTQYF. The V and J genes are TRBV6-1 and TRBJ2-3; TCRdb indicates TRBD1, and absent DNA this call remains unverified. Per the germline V gene, CDR1 is MNHNS and CDR2 is SASEGT. The CDR3 has 15 residues.

This chain uses TRBV9 with TRBJ1-1. The CDR3 runs to 13 residues. Germline loops: CDR1 SGDLS, CDR2 YYNGEE. CDR3 amino acids: CASSATLNTEAFF.

The chain joins TRBV7-2 to TRBJ2-2; TCRdb reports TRBD2, a call that lacks DNA to check it against. Germline loops: CDR1 SGHTA, CDR2 FQGNSA. The CDR3 has 14 residues. CDR3 amino acids: CASSPGGHTGELFF.

This rearrangement joins TRBV5-1 to TRBJ1-1; as DNA is missing, the TRBD1 call by TCRdb cannot be tested. Looked up from germline, CDR1 is SGHRS and CDR2 is YFSETQ. The CDR3 totals 14 residues. This CDR3 is CASSPGAAGTEAFF.